This TCR beta chain was profiled in a study of blood T cell repertoires in COVID-19. TCRdb keeps only in-frame clones here, not all; method: immunoSEQ multiplex PCR. The profile shows about 200,000 clones, around 82% of them singletons. Participants' reported clinical history set cohort assignment. The sequenced sample was PBMCs or T cells enriched from blood (not recorded which). The sequence was collected from a woman aged 40 to 49 with acute COVID-19.

The CDR3 sequence: CASSEDRGLARGAYEQYF. The DNA for the CDR3 is TGTGCCAGCAGTGAAGATCGTGGACTAGCGAGGGGGGCCTACGAGCAGTACTTC. The V gene is TRBV6-1, the J gene TRBJ2-7, with 9 bases identical to TRBD2. Trimming took 1 base from V and 2 from J; bases not matched to a gene: 12. Germline V CDR1 and CDR2: MNHNS, SASEGT. The length of the CDR3 is 18 residues.